The 26 T cell receptor beta chains given below trace back to one sample, sequenced in a study of blood T cells in healthy people across ages. Using a J-beta primer mix together with a sample-barcoded 5' primer, a second PCR was run for about 6 to 12 cycles. From the 5' RACE reads, TCRdb called clonotypes with MiXCR, one entry per CDR3 protein. The profile shows 650,000 to 1,000,000 distinct CDR3 sequences, 30% to 45% of them singletons. What was sequenced was blood. These receptors were taken from a man between 18 and 35 years old in good health.

CDR3 region: CASTRDWQPDTQYF. CDR3 sequence (DNA): TGTGCCAGCACCCGGGACTGGCAACCAGATACGCAGTATTTT. The chain recombines TRBV3-1 with TRBJ2-3; D might be TRBD2 (6 bases). The CDR3 sequence is 14 residues long. V lost 7 bases and J lost 4, with 15 bases in between. Per germline, CDR1 LGHDT and CDR2 YNNKEL (reference sequence).

The V and J genes are TRBV4-2 and TRBJ2-1, with D perhaps TRBD1 or TRBD2 (5 bases each). The J call may be mistaken, given a closer DNA end match to TRBJ2-7. The CDR3 covers 14 residues. Per germline, CDR1 LGHNA and CDR2 YNFKEQ. The CDR3, as DNA: TGTGCCAGCAGCCAAGGAGGGGTGGTATATGAGCAGTACTTC. This sequence encodes CASSQGGVVYEQYF.

There are many counts of this clonotype. CDR3 sequence reads: CASSESGQGDSPLHF. The CDR3 DNA follows: TGTGCCAGCAGTGAATCCGGGCAGGGGGATTCACCCCTCCACTTT. The chain links TRBV25-1 to TRBJ1-6, with 7 bases fitting TRBD1. Trimming took 1 base from V and 8 from J; bases not matched to a gene: 5. CDR3 length: 15 residues. CDR1 MGHDK and CDR2 SYGVNS come from the germline V gene.

The chain couples TRBV28 to TRBJ2-2; D ambiguous. The length of the CDR3 is 18 residues. Trimming removed 3 bases at V and 2 bases at J, with 19 bases between. CDR1 and CDR2 (germline): MDHEN, SYDVKM. The CDR3 here is CASSFWLGGRRNTGELFF. The DNA for the CDR3 is TGTGCCAGCAGTTTTTGGCTTGGTGGCAGGCGCAACACCGGGGAGCTGTTTTTT.

This clonotype has a handful of counts. This sequence joins TRBV9 and TRBJ2-1; D remains unclear. CDR3 size: 8 residues. Germline CDR1 reads SGDLS; CDR2 reads YYNGEE. The V end lost 0 bases, the J end lost 14 bases, and 0 bases lay between the germline ends. The CDR3 DNA reads TGTGCCAGCAGCGTAGAGTTCTTC. Residues: CASSVEFF.

This clonotype was found a few times. The V gene is TRBV6-6, the J gene TRBJ1-1; D is ambiguous. The germline V and J ends were trimmed by 7 bases and 8 bases, with 14 bases remaining between them. Looked up from germline, CDR1 is MNHNY and CDR2 is SVGAGI (reference sequence). There are 12 residues in the CDR3. DNA of the CDR3: TGTGCCAGCACCTCGGGGTGGGTGGAAGCTTTCTTT. Encoded protein: CASTSGWVEAFF.

This clonotype occurred a few times. The J gene is TRBJ2-7, the V gene TRBV12-3 or TRBV12-4; a weak D match, TRBD2 (6 bases). This CDR3 region has 15 residues. V gave up 4 bases and J gave up 3 bases, with 16 bases separating them. The CDR3 nucleotides read TGTGCCAGCAGTTCTAATTCGGAGGGCCGCTACGAGCAGTACTTC. Translating gives CASSSNSEGRYEQYF.

There are many counts of this clonotype. CDR3 region: CASSVGFPGEAFF. The CDR3 DNA sequence: TGTGCCAGCAGCGTGGGTTTTCCTGGGGAAGCTTTCTTT. The rearrangement links TRBV9 to TRBJ1-1; D not resolved. From germline, CDR1 is SGDLS and CDR2 YYNGEE. CDR3 length: 13 amino acids. V was clipped by 2 bases and J by 8 bases, with 13 bases between them.

This clonotype was detected ten times or more. V is TRBV5-1 and J is TRBJ2-5; 13 nucleotides match TRBD2. Germline CDR1 SGHRS, CDR2 YFSETQ. The CDR3 runs 17 residues. V was clipped by 3 bases and J by 0 bases; unmatched bases: 5. CDR3 protein: CASSSGTSGAYQETQYF. Written as DNA, the CDR3 is TGCGCCAGCAGCTCCGGGACTAGCGGGGCGTACCAAGAGACCCAGTACTTC.

The chain has TRBV4-2 and TRBJ2-1, with D unresolved. Germline V lookup: CDR1 LGHNA, CDR2 YNFKEQ. The CDR3 totals 15 residues. Trimming stripped 1 base from V and 3 bases from J, with 10 bases between. This CDR3 is CASSQVDGSYNEQFF. CDR3 nucleotide sequence: TGTGCCAGCAGCCAAGTGGACGGCAGCTACAATGAGCAGTTCTTC.

For this clonotype: A much bigger clone sits one base away, suggesting this may be a read error. The V and J genes are TRBV29-1 and TRBJ1-2; tentatively, D is TRBD1 (5 bases). Germline-derived CDR1 and CDR2 are SQVTM and ANQGSEA. The CDR3 has 12 amino acids. This CDR3 reads CSGGTANYDYTF. The CDR3 nucleotides read TGCAGCGGTGGGACCGCTAACTATGACTACACCTTC.

The chain is built from TRBV9 and TRBJ2-1; either TRBD1 or TRBD2 may supply D (6 bases each). CDR3 size: 15 residues. Trimming removed 2 bases from V and 4 bases from J, with 13 bases in between. The V gene's germline CDR1 is SGDLS and CDR2 YYNGEE. The CDR3 coding sequence is TGTGCCAGCAGCGTGGGGGGCCCTGCTTACAATGAGCAGTTCTTC. Residues: CASSVGGPAYNEQFF.

The chain has TRBV7-2 and TRBJ1-6; D possibly corresponds to TRBD1 (6 bases). The CDR3 spans 14 residues. Trimming shortened V by 4 bases and J by 7 bases, and 11 bases separated the two germline ends. Germline V gene sequence: CDR1 SGHTA, CDR2 FQGNSA. CDR3 sequence (DNA): TGTGCCAGCAGCTCTCCAGGGGAAAATTCACCCCTCCACTTT. Residues: CASSSPGENSPLHF. Combining the CDR3 with reference TRBV7-2 and TRBJ1-6 gives the whole variable domain GAGVSQSPSNKVTEKGKDVELRCDPISGHTALYWYRQSLGQGLEFLIYFQGNSAPDKSGLPSDRFSAERTGGSVSTLTIQRTQQEDSAVYLCASSSPGENSPLHFGNGTRLTVT.

J is TRBJ1-2 and V is TRBV21-1; TRBD1 is the table's D call, not checked against the DNA. TRBV21-1 is flagged as a pseudogene. The length of the CDR3 is 18 residues. The CDR3 bases are TGTGCCAGCAGCAGCCCGGGGTACAGGGTTTTATGTTCCTATGGCCACACCTTC. It yields the protein CASSSPGYRVLCSYGHTF.

The chain recombines TRBV7-3 with TRBJ2-1; D remains unclear. CDR3 length: 17 amino acids. V lost 5 bases and J lost 5, with 22 bases in between. Per the germline V gene, CDR1 is SGHTA and CDR2 is FQGTGA. In DNA form, the CDR3 reads TGTGCCAGCAGCAGAGATGCACCCAGAAGCGCTGACAATGAGCAGTTCTTC. Translating it yields CASSRDAPRSADNEQFF.

This chain links TRBV15 with TRBJ2-3; 7 bases map to TRBD2. J gave up 2 bases and V 0 bases, and 5 bases lay outside the gene matches. Germline V lookup: CDR1 LNHNV, CDR2 YYDKDF (reference sequence). The length of the CDR3 is 16 residues. The CDR3 DNA is TGTGCCACCAGCAGAGAAGGAGCGGGGTACACAGATACGCAGTATTTT. It codes for CATSREGAGYTDTQYF.

The V and J genes are TRBV14 and TRBJ1-5; no firm D call. The CDR3 has 13 residues. V was pared by 0 bases and J by 6 bases, with 6 bases between. Germline values: CDR1 SGHDN, CDR2 FVKESK. The DNA of the CDR3 is TGTGCCAGCAGCCAAGATATGGGTCAGCCCCAGCATTTT. Protein: CASSQDMGQPQHF. Supplemented by reference TRBV14 and TRBJ1-5, the full variable domain reads EAGVTQFPSHSVIEKGQTVTLRCDPISGHDNLYWYRRVMGKEIKFLLHFVKESKQDESGMPNNRFLAERTGGTYSTLKVQPAELEDSGVYFCASSQDMGQPQHFGDGTRLSIL.

The J gene is TRBJ1-5, the V gene TRBV10-3, with D uncertain. This CDR3 has 13 amino acids. V gave up 6 bases and J gave up 0 bases, with 6 bases separating them. The germline CDR1 and CDR2 sequences are ENHRY and SYGVKD. CDR3 region: CAIRGDSNQPQHF. DNA for the CDR3: TGTGCCATCAGGGGTGATAGCAATCAGCCCCAGCATTTT.

The chain couples TRBV20-1 to TRBJ2-7; the D gene is possibly TRBD2 (6 bases). Per germline, CDR1 DFQATT and CDR2 SNEGSKA (reference sequence). Between the trimmed V and J ends, which lost 6 bases and 7 bases, there was a span of 22 bases. The CDR3 extends over 14 amino acids. The CDR3 DNA reads as TGCAGTGCCCACCGGGACTCAGCCGGCAATGAGCAGTACTTC. This sequence encodes CSAHRDSAGNEQYF.

The chain uses TRBV10-3 and TRBJ2-6; TRBD1 is a possible D gene (5 bases). Germline V gene lookup returns CDR1 ENHRY and CDR2 SYGVKD. Trimming stripped 7 bases from V and 0 bases from J, with 13 bases between. The CDR3 is 16 residues long. CDR3 nucleotides: TGTGCCATCACGCTGGGGCCTCCCTCTGGGGCCAACGTCCTGACTTTC. Protein product: CAITLGPPSGANVLTF.

This clonotype was detected only a few times. This chain connects TRBV6-5 to TRBJ2-7, with D possibly being TRBD1 or TRBD2 (6 bases each). Trimming took 6 bases from V and 1 from J, leaving 19 bases between them. This CDR3 comprises 16 residues. CDR1 is MNHEY, CDR2 SVGAGI, per germline. The CDR3 reads CASSVRGGIASYEQYF. CDR3 DNA: TGTGCCAGCAGCGTCCGAGGGGGGATTGCATCCTACGAGCAGTACTTC.

The V and J genes are TRBV6-2 or TRBV6-3 and TRBJ2-6; no reliable D call. V was cut by 2 bases and J by 0 bases, with 5 bases left in between. Germline loops: CDR1 MNHEY, CDR2 SVGEGT. The CDR3 consists of 15 residues. CDR3 coding DNA: TGTGCCAGCAGTTACGGGTACTCTGGGGCCAACGTCCTGACTTTC. It codes for CASSYGYSGANVLTF.

This sequence joins TRBV5-1 and TRBJ1-5; D is perhaps TRBD1 (5 bases). V shed 2 bases and J shed 3 bases, with 12 bases lying between them. Per germline, CDR1 SGHRS and CDR2 YFSETQ. This CDR3 spans 15 amino acids. CDR3 protein: CASSFDRPLNQPQHF. As DNA, the CDR3 is TGCGCCAGCAGCTTCGACAGACCCCTCAATCAGCCCCAGCATTTT.

The CDR3: CSARATGQGADEQFF. CDR3 DNA: TGCAGTGCTAGAGCGACGGGACAGGGGGCCGATGAGCAGTTCTTC. The chain has TRBV20-1 and TRBJ2-1; 12 positions agree with TRBD1. Germline loops: CDR1 DFQATT, CDR2 SNEGSKA (reference sequence). The CDR3 is 15 amino acids. Trimming removed 1 base from V and 8 bases from J; junction bases left unmatched: 6.

The V call is TRBV20-1, the J call TRBJ2-5, with unresolved D. The CDR3 sequence is 13 residues long. The ends were cut back, 1 base at V and 5 bases at J, with 11 bases in the middle. Germline-derived CDR1 and CDR2 are DFQATT and SNEGSKA (reference sequence). CDR3 residues: CSARGRDTETQYF. CDR3 nucleotide sequence: TGCAGTGCTAGAGGTCGTGACACGGAGACCCAGTACTTC.

This clonotype was seen a few times. The chain recombines TRBV20-1 with TRBJ2-3; D ambiguous. V dropped 6 bases and J dropped 2 bases, with 12 bases sitting between them. Germline V CDR1 and CDR2: DFQATT, SNEGSKA (reference sequence). CDR3 length equals 13 residues. CDR3 nucleotides: TGCAGTGCCCCGCCCGCGACCACAGATACGCAGTATTTT. Amino acids: CSAPPATTDTQYF.